The 21 T cell receptor beta chains given below trace back to one sample, sequenced in a study of T cell responses to AZD1222 COVID-19 vaccine. Sequenced by immunoSEQ multiplex PCR; TCRdb stores in-frame clones only, minus some. The sample lists around 33,000 clones, about 89% occurring once. The specimen comprised peripheral blood, sampled on day 0 of AZD1222 vaccination. The receptors shown here come from an adult in good health.

The chain couples TRBV19 to TRBJ1-5, with TRBD1 identical over 7 bases. Trimming at V came to 6 bases and at J to 2 bases, leaving 4 bases not matched to a gene. The germline V gene has CDR1 LNHDA and CDR2 SQIVND (reference sequence). The CDR3 is made up of 14 amino acids. The CDR3 region has the DNA TGTGCCAGTAGACAGGGGCCGGGCAATCAGCCCCAGCATTTT. Its protein product is CASRQGPGNQPQHF. Drawing the rest from reference TRBV19 and TRBJ1-5, the complete variable domain is DGGITQSPKYLFRKEGQNVTLSCEQNLNHDAMYWYRQDPGQGLRLIYYSQIVNDFQKGDIAEGYSVSREKKESFPLTVTSAQKNPTAFYLCASRQGPGNQPQHFGDGTRLSIL.

The chain recombines TRBV7-6 with TRBJ1-5; D unclear. The germline gives CDR1 SGHVS, CDR2 FNYEAQ. The V gene lost 0 bases and the J gene lost 1 base, with 1 base spanning the gap. The CDR3 is 13 amino acids. CDR3 nucleotide sequence: TGTGCCAGCAGCTTAGCCAGCAATCAGCCCCAGCATTTT. The encoded protein is CASSLASNQPQHF.

This clone occurred once. The rearrangement uses TRBV5-6 and TRBJ1-3; D remains unclear. The germline gives CDR1 SGHDT, CDR2 YYEEEE. The CDR3 has 17 residues. V shed 4 bases and J shed 0 bases, with 17 bases lying between them. CDR3 DNA: TGTGCCAGCAGCCCCGCCCTGGGAACCCTCTCTGGAAACACCATATATTTT. Protein: CASSPALGTLSGNTIYF.

The DNA for the CDR3 is TGTGCCAGCAGCGTCCCTCGTTTAGGGGGGAAAGAGACCCAGTACTTC. The encoded protein is CASSVPRLGGKETQYF. The genes are TRBV9 and TRBJ2-5; D could derive from TRBD1 or TRBD2 (6 bases each). The CDR3 sequence is 16 residues long. Trimming pared 2 bases from V and 3 bases from J, leaving 17 bases between. Germline V lookup: CDR1 SGDLS, CDR2 YYNGEE.

This rearrangement joins TRBV7-2 to TRBJ2-3; possibly TRBD1 for D (5 bases). This CDR3 spans 15 amino acids. The V gene lost 7 bases and the J gene lost 2 bases, with 16 bases spanning the gap. CDR1 and CDR2 (germline): SGHTA, FQGNSA. CDR3 sequence reads: CASKYGLGLTDTQYF. Here the CDR3 DNA reads TGTGCCAGCAAGTATGGCCTGGGGCTCACAGATACGCAGTATTTT.

V and J are TRBV4-1 and TRBJ1-2; tentatively, D is TRBD1 (5 bases). V was clipped by 8 bases and J by 5 bases, with 24 bases between them. Germline CDR1 reads MGHRA; CDR2 reads YSYEKL. The CDR3 spans 16 residues. The DNA for the CDR3 is TGCGCCAGCGGACCAGGAAATCCGGGGCCAGAATATGGCTACACCTTC. This translates into CASGPGNPGPEYGYTF.

In nucleotides, the CDR3 is TGTGCCAGCAGCTTGGAGGGGAAGAGCAATCAGCCCCAGCATTTT. Protein: CASSLEGKSNQPQHF. The V and J genes are TRBV5-8 and TRBJ1-5, with a possible D match to TRBD1 (5 bases). Looked up from germline, CDR1 is SGHTS and CDR2 is YDEGEE. The V gene lost 0 bases and the J gene lost 1 base, with 8 bases spanning the gap. There are 15 residues in the CDR3.

The CDR3 sequence: CASSAKIGRTPWAYNEQFF. CDR3 in DNA: TGTGCCAGCAGCGCCAAGATAGGGCGGACCCCTTGGGCCTACAATGAGCAGTTCTTC. V is TRBV21-1 and J is TRBJ2-1. TRBV21-1 is a listed pseudogene. There are 19 residues in the CDR3.

V usage is TRBV15 and J usage is TRBJ2-3; D not certain. The CDR3 spans 18 residues. With 1 base removed from V and 0 bases from J, the gap between germline ends came to 17 bases. The V gene's germline CDR1 is LNHNV and CDR2 YYDKDF (reference sequence). The chain's CDR3 is CATSRGGGFGSSTDTQYF. The DNA of the CDR3 is TGTGCCACCAGCAGAGGGGGTGGGTTTGGCTCTAGCACAGATACGCAGTATTTT.

The CDR3 sequence is CASSSPGQGGEKLFF. CDR3 sequence (DNA): TGCGCCAGCAGCTCCCCGGGACAGGGGGGCGAAAAACTGTTTTTT. V usage is TRBV5-1 and J usage is TRBJ1-4; TRBD1 agrees at 11 bases. The CDR3 covers 15 residues. Losses at the gene ends were 3 bases for V and 8 bases for J; bases not matched to a gene: 6. Germline V lookup: CDR1 SGHRS, CDR2 YFSETQ.

The V call is TRBV6-1, the J call TRBJ1-5; D not certain. The germline CDR1 and CDR2 sequences are MNHNS and SASEGT. The ends were cut back, 2 bases at V and 7 bases at J, with 9 bases in the middle. CDR3 size: 13 residues. CDR3 protein: CASSEPIGQPQHF. CDR3 nucleotides: TGTGCCAGCAGTGAACCTATAGGGCAGCCCCAGCATTTT.

The rearrangement uses TRBV6-5 and TRBJ1-2; possibly TRBD1 for D (5 bases). The germline CDR1 and CDR2 sequences are MNHEY and SVGAGI. V lost 4 bases and J lost 7, with 16 bases in between. The CDR3 spans 14 residues. The CDR3 DNA sequence: TGTGCCAGCAGTTTACCAGGGAGGTTAGGTGGCTACACCTTC. Encoded protein: CASSLPGRLGGYTF.

The chain recombines TRBV7-9 with TRBJ2-2; D may correspond to TRBD1 or TRBD2 (5 bases each). Per the germline V gene, CDR1 is SEHNR and CDR2 is FQNEAQ (reference sequence). V was clipped by 6 bases and J by 6 bases, with 14 bases between them. The CDR3 extends over 14 amino acids. This CDR3 is CASSWGSMAGELFF. CDR3 coding DNA: TGTGCCAGCAGTTGGGGGTCCATGGCCGGGGAGCTGTTTTTT.

This chain joins TRBV5-4 and TRBJ2-7, with D perhaps matching TRBD2 (6 bases). Between the trimmed V and J ends, which lost 2 bases and 0 bases, there was a span of 9 bases. CDR1 SGHNT and CDR2 YYREEE come from the germline V gene (reference sequence). The CDR3 is 14 residues long. CDR3 in DNA: TGTGCCAGCAGCTTCGTCGGGGGCTCCTACGAGCAGTACTTC. It is translated as CASSFVGGSYEQYF.

The chain has TRBV7-2 and TRBJ1-4; no clear D. CDR3 size: 15 residues. V shed 1 base and J shed 11 bases, with 17 bases lying between them. Germline CDR1 is SGHTA and CDR2 is FQGNSA. CDR3 coding DNA: TGTGCCAGCAGCTTAGAATTGGGCGCCGGAGGGAAACTGTTTTTT. Protein: CASSLELGAGGKLFF.

J is TRBJ1-4 and V is TRBV5-1; 9 bases fit TRBD1. The length of the CDR3 is 19 residues. V was pared by 4 bases and J by 0 bases, with 13 bases of the junction left unmatched. Germline values: CDR1 SGHRS, CDR2 YFSETQ. The CDR3 region is CASSPGTGQLRATNEKLFF. The CDR3 nucleotides read TGCGCCAGCAGCCCGGGGACAGGGCAGTTGAGGGCAACTAATGAAAAACTGTTTTTT.

The V call is TRBV6-5, the J call TRBJ1-6; D is uncertain. Per germline, CDR1 MNHEY and CDR2 SVGAGI. The germline V and J ends were trimmed by 8 bases and 5 bases, with 10 bases remaining between them. The CDR3 contains 13 residues. The CDR3 protein is CASGAVHNSPLHF. As DNA, the CDR3 is TGTGCCAGCGGAGCAGTACATAATTCACCCCTCCACTTT.

The CDR3 DNA reads as TGTGCCATCAGTGAGGCGGCTAGCGGGAACACCGGGGAGCTGTTTTTT. Protein: CAISEAASGNTGELFF. This chain links TRBV10-3 with TRBJ2-2; 7 positions agree with TRBD2. After removal of 2 bases from V and 1 base from J, the junction contained 4 bases not matched to a gene. Germline V gene lookup returns CDR1 ENHRY and CDR2 SYGVKD. The CDR3 totals 16 residues.

The chain recombines TRBV20-1 with TRBJ2-1, with D hard to call. The CDR3 spans 11 residues. Germline values: CDR1 DFQATT, CDR2 SNEGSKA (reference sequence). V gave up 4 bases and J gave up 7 bases, with 8 bases separating them. The CDR3 DNA reads as TGCAGTGCTACTTCTAGTAATGAGCAGTTCTTC. Its protein product is CSATSSNEQFF.

The genes are TRBV10-2 and TRBJ1-5; maybe TRBD1 (6 bases). The V and J ends lost 6 bases and 7 bases respectively, with 13 bases between them. The CDR3 covers 13 residues. Looked up from germline, CDR1 is WSHSY and CDR2 is SAAADI. CDR3: CASRDRVGQPQHF. For the CDR3, the DNA is TGCGCCAGCAGGGACAGAGTAGGACAGCCCCAGCATTTT.

The chain is built from TRBV2 and TRBJ1-5; D might be TRBD1 (6 bases). V dropped 6 bases and J dropped 0 bases, with 15 bases sitting between them. Germline values: CDR1 SNHLY, CDR2 FYNNEI. The CDR3 is 16 residues long. Written as DNA, the CDR3 is TGTGCCAGCAGGGGCGTTGGGGGCTATAGCAATCAGCCCCAGCATTTT. Residues: CASRGVGGYSNQPQHF.